This entry lists 25 T cell receptor beta chains sequenced from one sample in a study of blood T cell repertoires in COVID-19. The repertoire was sequenced with immunoSEQ multiplex PCR; TCRdb's copy has only in-frame clones and lacks some. The table has more than 15,000 clones, around 80% seen once. Sequencing was carried out using peripheral blood. The receptors were sampled from a man in his fifties or sixties with active or convalescent COVID-19.

The V gene is TRBV7-9, the J gene TRBJ2-3, with 7 nucleotides matching TRBD1. CDR3 length: 14 residues. The trim removed 4 bases at V and 1 base at J, leaving 2 bases unmatched. Germline values: CDR1 SEHNR, CDR2 FQNEAQ (reference sequence). This CDR3 is CASSSGQGTDTQYF. CDR3 nucleotide sequence: TGTGCCAGCAGCTCCGGACAGGGCACAGATACGCAGTATTTT.

The chain joins TRBV27 to TRBJ1-5, with a possible D match to TRBD1 (6 bases). CDR3 length equals 14 residues. Trimming took 5 bases from V and 8 from J, leaving 16 bases between them. In germline, CDR1 is MNHEY, CDR2 SMNVEV (reference sequence). The CDR3 DNA sequence: TGTGCCAGCAGTCCAAGGACAGCCCGAGAGCCCCAGCATTTT. This translates into CASSPRTAREPQHF.

The J gene is TRBJ1-1, the V gene TRBV27; D is possibly TRBD1 (6 bases). Germline-derived CDR1 and CDR2 are MNHEY and SMNVEV (reference sequence). CDR3 length: 13 amino acids. Trimming pared 6 bases from V and 6 bases from J, leaving 14 bases between. The CDR3 coding sequence is TGTGCCAGCAGGCTACTCACAGGGCCTGAAGCTTTCTTT. Translation gives CASRLLTGPEAFF.

This chain connects TRBV30 to TRBJ2-1; 7 bases align to TRBD2. CDR1 is GTSNPN, CDR2 SVGIG, per germline (reference sequence). The CDR3 loop spans 14 amino acids. V trimming: 3 bases; J trimming: 9 bases; junction bases outside the gene matches: 11. DNA for the CDR3: TGTGCCTGGAGCGGGGGGTACAGCTATAGTGAGCAGTTCTTC. This gives the protein CAWSGGYSYSEQFF.

In this sample, this clone turned up a few times. The chain carries TRBV24-1 and TRBJ2-3, with 7 bases aligning to TRBD2. CDR3 length equals 14 residues. With V trimmed by 4 bases and J by 3 bases, 3 bases remained unmatched. CDR1 and CDR2 (germline): KGHDR, SFDVKD. CDR3 DNA: TGTGCCACCAGTGAAGTCGGGGGGACAGATACGCAGTATTTT. This sequence encodes CATSEVGGTDTQYF.

This clone was observed a handful of times. The chain carries TRBV9 and TRBJ2-7; D remains ambiguous. Trimming cost V 1 base and J 7 bases, with 12 bases left between them. CDR3 length: 13 residues. The germline V gene encodes CDR1 SGDLS and CDR2 YYNGEE. In DNA, the CDR3 is TGTGCCAGCAGCGTACGACCTAGTGGAGAGCAGTACTTC. Protein product: CASSVRPSGEQYF.

The chain joins TRBV30 to TRBJ1-5, with 9 positions matching TRBD1. CDR3 length: 18 residues. Unmatched junction bases numbered 11, after V lost 0 bases and J lost 2 bases. CDR1 is GTSNPN, CDR2 SVGIG, per germline (reference sequence). The CDR3 protein is CAWSVYLQTGGGNQPQHF. In DNA, the CDR3 is TGTGCCTGGAGTGTATACCTCCAGACAGGGGGGGGCAATCAGCCCCAGCATTTT. The whole variable domain, remainder taken from reference TRBV30 and TRBJ1-5, is SQTIHQWPATLVQPVGSPLSLECTVEGTSNPNLYWYRQAAGRGLQLLFYSVGIGQISSEVPQNLSASRPQDRQFILSSKKLLLSDSGFYLCAWSVYLQTGGGNQPQHFGDGTRLSIL.

The genes are TRBV21-1 and TRBJ2-1; TRBD2 reflects the table's D call only, with no check against the DNA. TRBV21-1 is recorded as a pseudogene. The CDR3 length is 12 residues. The CDR3 is CASSRGLNEQFF. The CDR3 DNA reads as TGTGCCAGCAGCAGGGGACTCAATGAGCAGTTCTTC.

The chain uses TRBV11-2 and TRBJ1-2, with D tentatively TRBD1 (5 bases). The CDR3 sequence is 14 residues long. Trimming cost V 3 bases and J 0 bases, with 8 bases left between them. The V gene's germline CDR1 is SGHAT and CDR2 FQNNGV. Here the CDR3 DNA reads TGTGCCAGCAGCTTCGGGGGGTCTAACTATGGCTACACCTTC. Translation: CASSFGGSNYGYTF.

This clone was seen a handful of times. The J gene is TRBJ1-2, the V gene TRBV12-3 or TRBV12-4; D not certain. Trimming removed 6 bases from V and 8 bases from J, with 16 bases in between. This CDR3 is built from 13 residues. The CDR3 region has the DNA TGTGCCAGCAGCCCGAGGATGGAAGGCGGCTACACCTTC. Amino acid sequence: CASSPRMEGGYTF.

The genes are TRBV20-1 and TRBJ1-5; 7 nucleotides agree with TRBD1. CDR1 is DFQATT, CDR2 SNEGSKA, per germline (reference sequence). The CDR3 is made up of 11 amino acids. V shed 0 bases and J 16 bases; nucleotides not matched to a gene: 6. This CDR3 is CSARDPTGNHF. In nucleotides, the CDR3 is TGCAGTGCTAGAGACCCGACAGGGAATCATTTT.

This sequence joins TRBV27 and TRBJ2-3; 8 nucleotides line up with TRBD2. The CDR3 contains 16 residues. The ends lost 7 bases at V and 6 bases at J; junction bases unmatched: 15. Looked up from germline, CDR1 is MNHEY and CDR2 is SMNVEV (reference sequence). The CDR3 here is CASIRRTREGLDTQYF. The CDR3 DNA sequence: TGTGCCAGCATAAGAAGGACCCGGGAGGGCCTTGATACGCAGTATTTT.

This clone was seen a handful of times. Within the sample, other DNA sequences also encode this same CDR3. The chain joins TRBV19 to TRBJ2-2; 7 bases fit TRBD2. The CDR3 runs 15 residues. The germline V gene has CDR1 LNHDA and CDR2 SQIVND (reference sequence). The V and J ends lost 3 bases and 4 bases, in that order; junction bases with no gene match: 5. CDR3 sequence: CASSIGGGGTGELFF. As DNA, the CDR3 is TGTGCCAGTAGTATCGGCGGGGGTGGCACCGGGGAGCTGTTTTTT.

In its sample, this clone was seen once. The chain uses TRBV30 and TRBJ2-3; TRBD2 aligns across 14 bases. This CDR3 has 18 residues. Germline V gene sequence: CDR1 GTSNPN, CDR2 SVGIG (reference sequence). V was clipped by 3 bases and J by 1 base; unmatched bases: 9. DNA for the CDR3: TGTGCCTGGAGCGAACCGGGACTAGCGGGGGCCCGCACAGATACGCAGTATTTT. Amino acid sequence: CAWSEPGLAGARTDTQYF.

The chain recombines TRBV2 with TRBJ2-5; D ambiguous. Germline V lookup: CDR1 SNHLY, CDR2 FYNNEI. The length of the CDR3 is 13 residues. Trimming took off 10 bases at V and 2 bases at J, with 14 bases between the two ends. The CDR3 DNA reads as TGTGCCATTCTAAGCCCCGCTCAAGAGACCCAGTACTTC. Its translation is CAILSPAQETQYF.

The CDR3 DNA reads as TGCGCCAGCGGCTCGGAAGGACAGATTGGGGGAGGCTACACCTTC. This gives the protein CASGSEGQIGGGYTF. V gene TRBV4-1 combines with J gene TRBJ1-2; weak D call: TRBD1 (6 bases). Trimming removed 8 bases at V and 8 bases at J, with 24 bases between. Germline V gene lookup returns CDR1 MGHRA and CDR2 YSYEKL. The CDR3 is 15 residues long.

CDR3 amino acids: CAISPNREEGETQYF. The DNA for the CDR3 is TGTGCCATCAGTCCCAACAGGGAAGAGGGGGAGACCCAGTACTTC. This sequence joins TRBV10-3 and TRBJ2-5, with D perhaps TRBD1 (6 bases). Trimming took off 5 bases at V and 5 bases at J, with 18 bases between the two ends. This CDR3 is built from 15 residues. CDR1 ENHRY and CDR2 SYGVKD come from the germline V gene.

This clone was observed once. The genes are TRBV7-6 and TRBJ1-1, with TRBD1 as a possible D gene (6 bases). CDR1 is SGHVS, CDR2 FNYEAQ, per germline. The V end lost 5 bases, the J end lost 5 bases, and 12 bases lay between the germline ends. This CDR3 comprises 13 residues. DNA of the CDR3: TGTGCCAGCAGCAAGGGGGGGAGGACTGAAGCTTTCTTT. Its protein product is CASSKGGRTEAFF.

This chain links TRBV14 with TRBJ2-5; D gene unclear. Germline loops: CDR1 SGHDN, CDR2 FVKESK. There are 12 residues in the CDR3. V dropped 2 bases and J dropped 7 bases, with 8 bases sitting between them. The CDR3 DNA reads TGTGCCAGCAGCCAACCCCTCCGGACCCAGTACTTC. It is translated as CASSQPLRTQYF.

The genes are TRBV6-5 and TRBJ2-2; D is perhaps TRBD2 (6 bases). This CDR3 is 14 amino acids long. V lost 7 bases and J lost 6, with 15 bases in between. The germline gives CDR1 MNHEY, CDR2 SVGAGI. CDR3 sequence (DNA): TGTGCCAGCACCTCGCCGGGAGTTCCCGGGGAGCTGTTTTTT. Its translation: CASTSPGVPGELFF.

J is TRBJ1-5 and V is TRBV11-2; tentatively, D is TRBD1 (5 bases). The CDR3 runs to 12 residues. Trimming left V 5 bases short and J 6 bases short, with 8 bases between. CDR1 and CDR2 from the germline V gene are SGHAT and FQNNGV. The DNA of the CDR3 is TGTGCCAGCAGCCCAACAGGTCAGCCCCAGCATTTT. Its translation is CASSPTGQPQHF.

The chain is built from TRBV29-1 and TRBJ1-4; D is unresolved. Germline V lookup: CDR1 SQVTM, CDR2 ANQGSEA. V was trimmed by 4 bases and J by 8 bases, leaving 11 bases between them. The CDR3 is 12 amino acids. Written as DNA, the CDR3 is TGCAGCGTTGCCGGGGAAGGCGAAAAACTGTTTTTT. Translated, it gives CSVAGEGEKLFF. The full variable domain, its missing parts supplied by reference TRBV29-1 and TRBJ1-4, is SAVISQKPSRDICQRGTSLTIQCQVDSQVTMMFWYRQQPGQSLTLIATANQGSEATYESGFVIDKFPISRPNLTFSTLTVSNMSPEDSSIYLCSVAGEGEKLFFGSGTQLSVL.

CDR3 sequence (DNA): TGTGCCAGCAGCTTGGATTTTAGAGGGGGCAGTTCACCCCTCCACTTT. It codes for CASSLDFRGGSSPLHF. The chain couples TRBV5-4 to TRBJ1-6; 7 bases agree with TRBD1. Germline V gene lookup returns CDR1 SGHNT and CDR2 YYREEE (reference sequence). The ends lost 0 bases at V and 9 bases at J; junction bases unmatched: 9. The CDR3 contains 16 residues.

This chain links TRBV11-2 with TRBJ2-1; 7 nucleotides line up with TRBD2. With 5 bases clipped from V and 8 bases from J, the junction kept 18 bases outside the gene matches. This CDR3 comprises 17 residues. CDR1 is SGHAT, CDR2 FQNNGV, per germline. CDR3 bases: TGTGCCAGCAGCGGTCCAAGCGTAGGGAGGGCCAGGGATGAGCAGTTCTTC. Amino acids: CASSGPSVGRARDEQFF.

The V and J genes are TRBV6-4 and TRBJ2-1; 7 bases fit TRBD1. CDR3 size: 13 residues. Germline V gene sequence: CDR1 MRHNA, CDR2 SNTAGT. J lost 7 bases, V lost 5 bases, and 5 bases had no gene match. DNA for the CDR3: TGTGCCAGCAGTTTGAACAGGGGTAATGAGCAGTTCTTC. It is translated as CASSLNRGNEQFF.